The sequence of this T cell receptor (beta chain) was determined in a study of blood T cells in healthy people across ages. Study-wide results and caveats: With age, beta diversity per million T cells declined roughly linearly, significantly by 30 to 50.

A J-beta primer mix and a sample-barcoded 5' primer were used in a second PCR of about 7 to 11 cycles. TCRdb itself ran the 5' RACE reads through MiXCR, one entry per CDR3 protein. This table holds about 970,000 distinct CDR3 sequences, about 53% found once. In the case of this clonotype: Its antigen is unknown. The junction does not match germline at one end; this may be a read error.

Germline V gives CDR1 MNHEY, CDR2 SMNVEV (reference sequence). The CDR3 is 14 amino acids. The chain uses TRBV27 and TRBJ2-5; possibly TRBD1 for D (5 bases). Sequencing was carried out using blood. The TCR sequence derives from a woman aged 60-70 years in good health. The CDR3 nucleotides are TGTGTCAGCAGCCGAGACAGTACTCAAGAGACCCAGTACTTC. This codes for CVSSRDSTQETQYF.